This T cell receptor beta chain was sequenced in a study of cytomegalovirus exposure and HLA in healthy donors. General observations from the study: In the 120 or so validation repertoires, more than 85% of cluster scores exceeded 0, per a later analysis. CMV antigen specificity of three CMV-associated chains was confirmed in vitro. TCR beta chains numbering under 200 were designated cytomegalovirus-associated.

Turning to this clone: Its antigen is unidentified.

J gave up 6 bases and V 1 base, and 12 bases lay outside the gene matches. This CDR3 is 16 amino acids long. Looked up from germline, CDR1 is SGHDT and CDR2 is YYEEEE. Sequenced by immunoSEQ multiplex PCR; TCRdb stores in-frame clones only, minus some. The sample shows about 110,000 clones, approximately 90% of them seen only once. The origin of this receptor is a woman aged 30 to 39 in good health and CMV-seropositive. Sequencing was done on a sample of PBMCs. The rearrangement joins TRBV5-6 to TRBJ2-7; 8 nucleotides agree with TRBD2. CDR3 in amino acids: CASSLTFAGGWGEQYF. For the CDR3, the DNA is TGTGCCAGCAGCTTGACTTTTGCGGGGGGCTGGGGCGAGCAGTACTTC.